Below are 9 T cell receptor beta chains sequenced from a single sample in a study of PD-1 blockade in classical Hodgkin lymphoma. This sample's time point: cycle 4 day 1 (C4D1), after less than 7 weeks of nivolumab. Brentuximab vedotin exposure varied among the patients, all of whom had relapsed after autologous stem cell transplantation. Here immunoSEQ multiplex PCR was the method, and the copy in TCRdb shows in-frame clones only, minus some. Altogether tens of thousands of clones are present, roughly nine tenths being singletons, with the ten largest covering around a tenth. This specimen consisted of peripheral blood mononuclear cells (PBMCs), obtained before the fourth cycle of nivolumab. All receptors come from a human donor with classical Hodgkin lymphoma.

The genes are TRBV5-1 and TRBJ1-1; 8 bases agree with TRBD1. Germline CDR1 reads SGHRS; CDR2 reads YFSETQ. This CDR3 comprises 14 residues. The trim removed 6 bases at V and 1 base at J, leaving 5 bases unmatched. CDR3 protein: CASTQGGQNTEAFF. The CDR3 DNA is TGCGCCAGCACACAGGGGGGTCAGAACACTGAAGCTTTCTTT.

The chain links TRBV6-5 to TRBJ2-5; D not resolved. The V gene lost 5 bases and the J gene lost 1 base, with 8 bases spanning the gap. This CDR3 has 13 amino acids. Germline values: CDR1 MNHEY, CDR2 SVGAGI. The DNA of the CDR3 is TGTGCCAGCAGTACCCACTCCCAAGAGACCCAGTACTTC. Encoded protein: CASSTHSQETQYF.

The CDR3 region is CASSGTARDNEARTNQPQHF. The CDR3 DNA is TGTGCCAGCAGCGGGACAGCCCGGGACAATGAAGCTCGAACGAATCAGCCCCAGCATTTT. The J gene is TRBJ1-5, the V gene TRBV2, with 7 positions matching TRBD1. Germline CDR1 is SNHLY and CDR2 is FYNNEI. The CDR3 contains 20 residues. V was pared by 6 bases and J by 4 bases, with 24 bases of the junction left unmatched.

This chain connects TRBV4-1 to TRBJ1-1; 7 bases align to TRBD1. V trimming: 5 bases; J trimming: 5 bases; junction bases outside the gene matches: 8. The germline gives CDR1 MGHRA, CDR2 YSYEKL. CDR3 length: 14 amino acids. CDR3 loop: CASSGEGARTEAFF. The CDR3 region has the DNA TGCGCCAGCAGCGGCGAGGGGGCGCGGACTGAAGCTTTCTTT.

V gene TRBV5-6 combines with J gene TRBJ1-2, with D perhaps matching TRBD1 (6 bases). This CDR3 has 14 residues. V lost 6 bases and J 8 bases, leaving 20 bases between the germline ends. The V gene's germline CDR1 is SGHDT and CDR2 YYEEEE. CDR3 sequence: CASTLGQGIWGYTF. DNA for the CDR3: TGTGCCAGCACCCTCGGGCAGGGGATATGGGGCTACACCTTC.

The V call is TRBV6-1, the J call TRBJ2-5; no clear D. Germline-derived CDR1 and CDR2 are MNHNS and SASEGT. V shed 7 bases and J shed 3 bases, with 12 bases lying between them. The CDR3 sequence is 13 residues long. CDR3: CASTLGTEETQYF. The CDR3 DNA sequence: TGTGCCAGCACCCTCGGTACAGAAGAGACCCAGTACTTC.

The CDR3 is CASSLVSGGYTF. The CDR3 DNA follows: TGTGCCAGCAGCTTAGTGAGTGGCGGCTACACCTTC. The chain links TRBV7-9 to TRBJ1-2; D is unclear. The CDR3 sequence is 12 residues long. V was shortened by 1 base and J by 8 bases, with 8 bases between the two germline ends. CDR1 and CDR2 from the germline V gene are SEHNR and FQNEAQ (reference sequence).

This clone was detected once. This chain links TRBV7-9 with TRBJ2-5; 9 bases align to TRBD1. Germline lookup yields CDR1 SEHNR and CDR2 FQNEAQ (reference sequence). The CDR3 has 14 residues. The V gene end was trimmed by 2 bases and the J gene end by 5 bases; junction bases not matched to a gene: 3. The CDR3 DNA reads as TGTGCCAGCAGCTTAAACAGGGGGCTTGAGACCCAGTACTTC. Its protein product is CASSLNRGLETQYF. Full variable domain (outside the CDR3, taken from reference TRBV7-9 and TRBJ2-5): DTGVSQNPRHKITKRGQNVTFRCDPISEHNRLYWYRQTLGQGPEFLTYFQNEAQLEKSRLLSDRFSAERPKGSFSTLEIQRTEQGDSAMYLCASSLNRGLETQYFGPGTRLLVL.

The chain recombines TRBV5-5 with TRBJ2-2; 7 bases map to TRBD1. J was trimmed by 1 base and V by 4 bases; bases with no gene match: 4. CDR3 length equals 15 residues. Germline CDR1 and CDR2: SGHKS and YYEKEE (reference sequence). The CDR3 protein is CASSPRQGNTGELFF. The CDR3 DNA reads as TGTGCCAGCAGCCCAAGACAGGGGAACACCGGGGAGCTGTTTTTT.